This T cell receptor (beta chain) was recorded in a study of vaccination and CD4 T cells after COVID-19 (dated 2022 in TCRdb). As for the study more broadly: Every convalescent patient had a positive nasal swab PCR test for SARS-CoV-2, with mild disease in nine or ten patients and severe disease in one. In the convalescent cohort there were six males and four females, among whom were two Hispanic individuals, seven Caucasians, two Asians and one multiracial person. Two doses of either the Pfizer-BioNTech BNT162b2 vaccine (n=8) or the Moderna mRNA-1273 vaccine (n=2) were administered to participants. Post-COVID blood samples from convalescent patients were collected a median of roughly 100 days after diagnosis, with a range of 35 to 161 days. Post-vaccine blood samples were taken a median of around 70 days after the second vaccine dose, with a range of roughly 14 to 241 days. For stimulating the cultures, overlapping spike peptide pools were used, derived from SARS-CoV-2 as well as from the common cold coronaviruses HCoV-NL63, HCoV-OC43 and HCoV-229E. Control cultures used a CEFX viral epitope pool as positive control, an HIV-1 Nef peptide pool as negative control, or no peptide. In 10 COVID-19 convalescent patients and 4 infection-naive healthy vaccine recipients, researchers compared the spike-specific CD4+ TCR repertoire from before mRNA vaccination with the repertoire from after. Summary of the overall study and its limitations: In convalescent patients, a median around 83% of post-vaccine SARS-CoV-2-reactive clones were detected only after vaccination, and vaccine-specific priming was suggested by this finding. Nearly all vaccine-specific clones in convalescent patients (304 of 307) were mono-reactive for SARS-CoV-2 spike rather than cross-reactive with common cold coronaviruses. Relatively few convalescent patients were included in the study, and early timepoints after natural infection were not analyzed. The median count of SARS-CoV-2-reactive clonotypes went up from 21 after infection to around 38 after vaccination, although the change was not significant.

From cysteine to phenylalanine, the CDR3 is 15 amino acids long. Just the 45-base CDR3 DNA is kept, in frame starting at base 1. From a lookup of the germline V gene, CDR1 and CDR2 are SGHRS and YFSETQ. V trim: 4 bases; J trim: 7 bases; unmatched bases: 11. Library method: PCR. At the Johns Hopkins FTIC core, DNA from the cultured CD4+ T cells underwent TCR sequencing with the Oncomine TCR Beta short-read assay. The QIAamp micro DNA kit was used to extract genomic DNA from the cultured CD4+ T cells. The Oncomine TCR Beta libraries from cultured CD4+ T cells were pooled using unique dual indexes and then sequenced on an Illumina iSeq 100. Processing in the source paper ran as follows. Non-productive sequences were removed, and CDR3s not starting with C, not ending with F or W, or shorter than 7 amino acids were discarded. Antigen-specific clonotypes were identified with the MANAFEST web application by comparing peptide-stimulated wells with reference and other culture wells. Positive clones required FDR below 0.05, an odds ratio above 5, and productive frequency above 0.1% in at least two of three replicate wells. A clonotype counted as cross-reactive if it showed significant expansion both in the SARS-CoV-2 spike wells and in at least one common cold coronavirus spike condition. Levenshtein distances (stringdist) and unrooted phylogenetic trees (ape) in R version 3.6.1 were used to assess CDR3 homology. Using fastp trimming at Q25 and MiXCR clonotype assembly, TCRdb reanalyzed the public sequencing data and kept in-frame beta chains. Entries are consolidated by CDR3 protein sequence, retaining the most common genes and DNA. These V and J calls are TCRdb output, not the study's own analysis. This sample holds 15,000 to 20,000 distinct CDR3 sequences; over 55% were observed only once. The top ten constitute about 12% of the sample.

The sample's treatment or condition label is to be understood as: approximately 10-day PBMC culture with coronavirus spike peptide pools or control peptides (ViraFEST assay). To expand antigen-specific T cells with peptide pools and then pick out the expanded clonotypes through TCR sequencing, the study relied on the ViraFEST assay. The convalescent patients' positive SARS-CoV-2 PCR tests fell between March and December 2020, which was before the Alpha, Beta and Delta variants emerged in the United States. Approximately 2.1 million PBMCs per well were cultured in IMDM with roughly 5.5% human AB serum and around 10 IU/ml IL-2, plus 10 ug/ml peptide pools. On days 3 and 7, half of the culture medium was replaced with fresh IL-2-containing medium. Once the cells had been in culture for 9 to 10 days, the EasySep CD4+ T cell isolation kit was used to isolate CD4+ T cells by negative selection. Ficoll-Paque Plus gradient centrifugation was used to isolate PBMCs from whole blood, and the isolated PBMCs were then either used fresh or cryopreserved at -140C. Culture conditions were generally each tested in triplicate wells.

With respect to this clonotype: Its antigen is currently not known. No base quality values were provided; no much bigger clone lies one nucleotide off.

The rearrangement joined TRBV5-1 to TRBJ2-1; TRBD2 fits 7 bases in the junction. The origin of this receptor is a human donor who had recovered from COVID-19. The source material was CD4+ T cells from blood, cultured in vitro. The DNA is TGCGCCAGCAGCATAGGACTAGTTAGAGTTAATGAGCAGTTCTTC. It codes for CASSIGLVRVNEQFF.